This paragraph covers one T cell receptor (beta chain) sequence. The data were taken from a study of blood T cell repertoires in COVID-19. About the study: T cells, B-cell-depleted T cells, or PBMCs provided the cDNA or gDNA that served as material.

Methods used by the authors: Estimated nucleated cell counts came from reference gene primer amplification. Profiling relied on immunoSEQ multiplex PCR, and the TCRdb table lists in-frame clones only, not all of them. The DNA gave D and trimming, while V, J and clone size come from that table. The table lists 70,000 to 100,000 clones, approximately 90% of them singletons, with around 3% in the top ten. V lost 2 bases and J lost 0, with 6 bases in between. The CDR3 sequence is 15 residues long. CDR1 is SGHDT, CDR2 YYEEEE, per germline. Sequences were obtained from peripheral blood. The receptor was derived from an elderly woman with acute or convalescent COVID-19. The genes are TRBV5-6 and TRBJ1-6; D gene uncertain. CDR3 bases: TGTGCCAGCAGCTTTTGGAGCTCCTATAATTCACCCCTCCACTTT. Protein sequence: CASSFWSSYNSPLHF.